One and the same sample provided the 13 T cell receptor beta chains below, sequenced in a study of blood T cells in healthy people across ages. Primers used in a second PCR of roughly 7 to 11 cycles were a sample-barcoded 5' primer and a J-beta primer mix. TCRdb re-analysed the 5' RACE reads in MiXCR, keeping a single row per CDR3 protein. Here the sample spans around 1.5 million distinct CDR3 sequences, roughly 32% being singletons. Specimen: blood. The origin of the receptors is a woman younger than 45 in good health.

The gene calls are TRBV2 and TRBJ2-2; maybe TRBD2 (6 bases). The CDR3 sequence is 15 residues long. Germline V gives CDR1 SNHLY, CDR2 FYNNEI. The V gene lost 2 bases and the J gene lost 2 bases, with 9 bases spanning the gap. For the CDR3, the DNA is TGTGCCAGCAGTGAAACCGGGAGTAACACCGGGGAGCTGTTTTTT. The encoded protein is CASSETGSNTGELFF. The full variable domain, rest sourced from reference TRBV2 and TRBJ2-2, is EPEVTQTPSHQVTQMGQEVILRCVPISNHLYFYWYRQILGQKVEFLVSFYNNEISEKSEIFDDQFSVERPDGSNFTLKIRSTKLEDSAMYFCASSETGSNTGELFFGEGSRLTVL.

The CDR3 region has the DNA TGTGCCAGCAGTTATGGACTAGCGGTAGCCAAAAACATTCAGTACTTC. Translated: CASSYGLAVAKNIQYF. The chain uses TRBV6-5 and TRBJ2-4, with 10 bases lining up with TRBD2. The CDR3 runs to 16 residues. With V trimmed by 3 bases and J by 0 bases, 2 bases remained unmatched. CDR1 and CDR2 from the germline V gene are MNHEY and SVGAGI.

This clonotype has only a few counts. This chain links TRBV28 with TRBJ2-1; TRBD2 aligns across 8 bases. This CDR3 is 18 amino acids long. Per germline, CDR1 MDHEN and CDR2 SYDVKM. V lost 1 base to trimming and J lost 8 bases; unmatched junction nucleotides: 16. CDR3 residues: CASSLSPAVAGSFHEQFF. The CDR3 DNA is TGTGCCAGCAGTTTATCCCCCGCGGTAGCGGGATCATTCCATGAGCAGTTCTTC. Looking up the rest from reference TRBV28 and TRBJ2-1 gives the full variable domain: DVKVTQSSRYLVKRTGEKVFLECVQDMDHENMFWYRQDPGLGLRLIYFSYDVKMKEKGDIPEGYSVSREKKERFSLILESASTNQTSMYLCASSLSPAVAGSFHEQFFGPGTRLTVL.

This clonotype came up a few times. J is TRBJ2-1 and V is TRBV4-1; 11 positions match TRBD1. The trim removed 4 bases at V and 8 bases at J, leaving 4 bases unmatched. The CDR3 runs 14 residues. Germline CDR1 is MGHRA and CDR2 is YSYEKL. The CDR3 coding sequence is TGCGCCAGCAGCCGGGACAGGGGGGTAGATGAGCAGTTCTTC. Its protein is CASSRDRGVDEQFF.

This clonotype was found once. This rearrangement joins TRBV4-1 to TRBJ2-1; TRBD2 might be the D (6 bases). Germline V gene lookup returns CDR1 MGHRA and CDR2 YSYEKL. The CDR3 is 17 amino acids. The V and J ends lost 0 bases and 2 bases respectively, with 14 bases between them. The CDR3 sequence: CASSQEEGRSAYNEQFF. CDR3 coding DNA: TGCGCCAGCAGCCAAGAGGAGGGCCGGTCGGCCTACAATGAGCAGTTCTTC.

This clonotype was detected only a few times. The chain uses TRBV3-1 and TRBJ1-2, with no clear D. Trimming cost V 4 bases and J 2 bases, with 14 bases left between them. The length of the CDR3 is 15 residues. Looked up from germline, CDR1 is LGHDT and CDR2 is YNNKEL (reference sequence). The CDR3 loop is CASSPGPKINYGYTF. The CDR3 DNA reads TGTGCCAGCAGCCCGGGCCCCAAAATCAACTATGGCTACACCTTC.

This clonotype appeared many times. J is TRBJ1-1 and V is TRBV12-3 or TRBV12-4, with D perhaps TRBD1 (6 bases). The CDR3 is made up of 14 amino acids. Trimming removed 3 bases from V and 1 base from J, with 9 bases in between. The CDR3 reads CASSLGAGNTEAFF. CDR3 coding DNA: TGTGCCAGCAGTTTGGGGGCAGGGAACACTGAAGCTTTCTTT.

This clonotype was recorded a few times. In DNA form, the CDR3 reads TGCGCCAGCAGCTTGATGGCAGGGGATTCCAGTACGGAAGCTTTCTTT. Translated: CASSLMAGDSSTEAFF. The chain uses TRBV5-1 and TRBJ1-1, with D maybe TRBD1 (6 bases). The CDR3 spans 16 residues. Trimming took off 1 base at V and 8 bases at J, with 21 bases between the two ends. Germline CDR1 is SGHRS and CDR2 is YFSETQ. The complete variable domain, with remaining parts taken from reference TRBV5-1 and TRBJ1-1, reads KAGVTQTPRYLIKTRGQQVTLSCSPISGHRSVSWYQQTPGQGLQFLFEYFSETQRNKGNFPGRFSGRQFSNSRSEMNVSTLELGDSALYLCASSLMAGDSSTEAFFGQGTRLTVV.

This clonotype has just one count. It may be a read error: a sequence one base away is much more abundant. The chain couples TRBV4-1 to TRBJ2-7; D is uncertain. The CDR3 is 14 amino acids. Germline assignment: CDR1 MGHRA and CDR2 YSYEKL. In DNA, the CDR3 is TGCACCAGCAGCCAAGTAGCCGGCACCTACGAGCAGTACTTC. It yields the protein CTSSQVAGTYEQYF.

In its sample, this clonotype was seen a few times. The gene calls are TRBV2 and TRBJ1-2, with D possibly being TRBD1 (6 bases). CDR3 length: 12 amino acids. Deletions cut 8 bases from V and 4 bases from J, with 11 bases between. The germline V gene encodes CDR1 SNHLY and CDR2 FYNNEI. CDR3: CASYGTPYGYTF. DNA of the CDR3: TGTGCCAGCTACGGGACACCCTATGGCTACACCTTC.

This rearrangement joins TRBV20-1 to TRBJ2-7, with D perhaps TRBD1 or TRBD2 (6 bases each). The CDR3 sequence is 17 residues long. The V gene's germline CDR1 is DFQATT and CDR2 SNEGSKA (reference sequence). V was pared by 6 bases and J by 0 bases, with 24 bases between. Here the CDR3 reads CSASPVPGGTFSYEQYF. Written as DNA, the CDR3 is TGCAGTGCCTCCCCGGTGCCTGGCGGGACATTCTCCTACGAGCAGTACTTC.

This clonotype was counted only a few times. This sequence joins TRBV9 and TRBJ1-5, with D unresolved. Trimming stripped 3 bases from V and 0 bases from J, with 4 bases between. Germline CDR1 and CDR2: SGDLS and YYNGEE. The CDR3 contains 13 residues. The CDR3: CASSAASNQPQHF. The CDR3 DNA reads TGTGCCAGCAGCGCAGCTAGCAATCAGCCCCAGCATTTT.

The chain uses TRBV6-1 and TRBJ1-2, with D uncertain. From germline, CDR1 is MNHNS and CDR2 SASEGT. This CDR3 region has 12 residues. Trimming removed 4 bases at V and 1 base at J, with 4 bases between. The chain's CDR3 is CASSVINYGYTF. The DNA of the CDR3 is TGTGCCAGCAGTGTTATTAACTATGGCTACACCTTC.